This T cell receptor beta chain was identified during a study of blood T cell repertoires in COVID-19. Across the whole study: Nucleic acid was either cDNA or gDNA, and it came from T cells, B-cell-depleted T cells, or PBMCs.

Authors' analysis steps: Amplification of reference gene primers was used by the study to estimate nucleated cell counts. Profiling relied on immunoSEQ multiplex PCR, and the TCRdb table lists in-frame clones only, not all of them. D and trimming come from the DNA, and the V and J calls and clone size come from that table. The table includes about 150,000 clones, about 80% detected once. This CDR3 spans 13 amino acids. The germline CDR1 and CDR2 sequences are KGHSH and LQKENI. V lost 7 bases, J lost 0 bases, and 8 bases lay in between. The chain is built from TRBV18 and TRBJ2-3; D gene ambiguous. The sequenced material came from peripheral blood. The receptor's source is a woman aged 60 to 75 with acute or convalescent COVID-19. DNA of the CDR3: TGTGCCAGCTTAGTCACTAGCACAGATACGCAGTATTTT. Its translation is CASLVTSTDTQYF.